Listed here are 25 T cell receptor beta chains from one sample, sequenced in a study of shared clonotypes between healthy human individuals. The protocol was immunoSEQ multiplex PCR, while the TCRdb copy is restricted to in-frame clones and leaves out a portion. The sample yields 1 million to 1.3 million clones, roughly 74% seen once. The sample taken for sequencing was memory CD4+ T cells from PBMCs. As to subset: CD45RA-negative fraction. The receptors were gathered from a man aged 18 to 30 in good health. Some clones in this sample may be carry-over from other donors' samples.

Regarding this clone: Distinct nucleotide sequences in the sample also encode this CDR3. The V gene is TRBV27, the J gene TRBJ1-2; the match to TRBD1 covers 7 bases. CDR1 MNHEY and CDR2 SMNVEV come from the germline V gene (reference sequence). V shed 3 bases, J shed 6 bases, and the junction held 4 bases outside the gene matches. The CDR3 has 13 residues. The CDR3 nucleotides are TGTGCCAGCAGTTTTAGACAGGGCCATGGCTACACCTTC. Residues: CASSFRQGHGYTF.

The chain combines TRBV2 with TRBJ2-5; D ambiguous. The CDR3 has 12 residues. Trimming stripped 1 base from V and 7 bases from J, with 7 bases between. Germline V gene data show CDR1 as SNHLY and CDR2 as FYNNEI. This chain's CDR3 is CASSEGAATQYF. Here the CDR3 DNA reads TGTGCCAGCAGTGAAGGGGCGGCGACCCAGTACTTC.

With respect to this clone: Other DNA sequences of this sample code for an identical CDR3. The chain joins TRBV5-1 to TRBJ1-5; possibly TRBD1 for D (5 bases). The CDR3 runs 15 residues. CDR1 is SGHRS, CDR2 YFSETQ, per germline. Trimming shortened V by 0 bases and J by 0 bases, and 7 bases separated the two germline ends. DNA of the CDR3: TGCGCCAGCAGCTTGGAGGGGAGTAGCAATCAGCCCCAGCATTTT. Amino acids: CASSLEGSSNQPQHF.

Concerning this clone itself: The sample carries other DNA sequences with the same CDR3. The CDR3 DNA reads as TGCGCCAGCAGCCAACCCCAGGGGGCCGGAAACTATGGCTACACCTTC. It translates to CASSQPQGAGNYGYTF. The chain joins TRBV4-1 to TRBJ1-2; the match to TRBD1 covers 8 bases. The CDR3 sequence is 16 residues long. Germline V CDR1 and CDR2: MGHRA, YSYEKL. The ends lost 2 bases at V and 2 bases at J; junction bases unmatched: 7.

This clone was recorded a few times. The rearrangement uses TRBV19 and TRBJ1-5; D gene unclear. Germline V gene lookup returns CDR1 LNHDA and CDR2 SQIVND (reference sequence). The V end lost 5 bases, the J end lost 6 bases, and 17 bases lay between the germline ends. The CDR3 loop spans 15 amino acids. The DNA for the CDR3 is TGTGCCAGTAGTGTACCGGGAACCCGGGGTCAGCCCCAGCATTTT. Residues: CASSVPGTRGQPQHF.

This clone was counted a few times. The chain has TRBV5-5 and TRBJ2-1, with no clear D. Trimming cost V 6 bases and J 4 bases, with 14 bases left between them. There are 14 residues in the CDR3. The V gene's germline CDR1 is SGHKS and CDR2 YYEKEE (reference sequence). Here the CDR3 DNA reads TGTGCCAGCAATCCGGGCCCTTCTTACAATGAGCAGTTCTTC. Protein product: CASNPGPSYNEQFF.

The chain carries TRBV7-9 and TRBJ1-3; 9 bases line up with TRBD1. CDR1 is SEHNR, CDR2 FQNEAQ, per germline (reference sequence). The CDR3 covers 15 residues. The junction had 6 bases not matched to a gene; V was cut back by 5 bases and J by 4 bases. The CDR3 region is CASSPRTGAGNTIYF. The CDR3 bases are TGTGCCAGCAGCCCTCGGACAGGGGCGGGAAACACCATATATTTT.

The chain carries TRBV5-1 and TRBJ1-1; a weak D match, TRBD1 (5 bases). The CDR3 length is 15 residues. Trimming took off 0 bases at V and 6 bases at J, with 15 bases between the two ends. The germline gives CDR1 SGHRS, CDR2 YFSETQ. The CDR3 reads CASSLDQVPGAEAFF. The DNA of the CDR3 is TGCGCCAGCAGCTTGGATCAGGTCCCGGGGGCTGAAGCTTTCTTT.

The rearrangement links TRBV7-8 to TRBJ2-3; D is uncertain. CDR1 and CDR2 from the germline V gene are SGHVS and FQNEAQ. Trimming removed 5 bases from V and 6 bases from J, with 12 bases in between. The CDR3 runs to 13 residues. CDR3 bases: TGTGCCAGCAGCAACCAGTTTGCGGATACGCAGTATTTT. This gives the protein CASSNQFADTQYF.

CDR3: CASSPRRTLSSYEQYF. The DNA for the CDR3 is TGTGCCAGCAGTCCCCGTAGGACCCTCAGCTCCTACGAGCAGTACTTC. The V gene is TRBV28, the J gene TRBJ2-7; no reliable D call. The CDR3 extends over 16 amino acids. Per the germline V gene, CDR1 is MDHEN and CDR2 is SYDVKM. Trimming removed 5 bases at V and 0 bases at J, with 17 bases between.

The chain couples TRBV19 to TRBJ2-6; 9 bases are a match to TRBD1. The CDR3 extends over 17 amino acids. V shed 3 bases, J shed 5 bases, and the junction held 8 bases outside the gene matches. The germline CDR1 and CDR2 sequences are LNHDA and SQIVND (reference sequence). In nucleotides, the CDR3 is TGTGCCAGTAGTATTGGACAGGGGTGGGGTAGGGCCAACGTCCTGACTTTC. Translating it yields CASSIGQGWGRANVLTF. Supplemented by reference TRBV19 and TRBJ2-6, the full variable domain reads DGGITQSPKYLFRKEGQNVTLSCEQNLNHDAMYWYRQDPGQGLRLIYYSQIVNDFQKGDIAEGYSVSREKKESFPLTVTSAQKNPTAFYLCASSIGQGWGRANVLTFGAGSRLTVL.

This chain links TRBV7-2 with TRBJ2-7; D call uncertain. Trimming left V 5 bases short and J 4 bases short, with 12 bases between. The CDR3 runs 13 residues. Germline CDR1 is SGHTA and CDR2 is FQGNSA. The CDR3 region has the DNA TGTGCCAGCAGCAAACAGCCCCTTTACGAGCAGTACTTC. It codes for CASSKQPLYEQYF. The full variable domain, completed using reference TRBV7-2 and TRBJ2-7, is GAGVSQSPSNKVTEKGKDVELRCDPISGHTALYWYRQSLGQGLEFLIYFQGNSAPDKSGLPSDRFSAERTGGSVSTLTIQRTQQEDSAVYLCASSKQPLYEQYFGPGTRLTVT.

V usage is TRBV4-1 and J usage is TRBJ2-1; the D gene is possibly TRBD2 (6 bases). This CDR3 is 16 amino acids long. In germline, CDR1 is MGHRA, CDR2 YSYEKL. Trimming cost V 3 bases and J 4 bases, with 16 bases left between them. Here the CDR3 reads CASSHGEVAAYNEQFF. CDR3 nucleotide sequence: TGCGCCAGCAGCCATGGGGAGGTAGCGGCTTACAATGAGCAGTTCTTC.

The rearrangement uses TRBV28 and TRBJ2-7; TRBD1 aligns across 7 bases. Germline V gene data show CDR1 as MDHEN and CDR2 as SYDVKM. The CDR3 extends over 15 amino acids. Trimming removed 6 bases from V and 0 bases from J; junction bases left unmatched: 8. The CDR3 DNA sequence: TGTGCCAGCAGCGATACAGGGGCGATCTCCTACGAGCAGTACTTC. Residues: CASSDTGAISYEQYF.

The chain is built from TRBV14 and TRBJ2-7, with D possibly being TRBD1 (6 bases). Germline V gene lookup returns CDR1 SGHDN and CDR2 FVKESK. CDR3 length: 13 amino acids. V was pared by 4 bases and J by 4 bases, with 11 bases between. As DNA, the CDR3 is TGTGCCAGCAGCCTCGACAGGTTGTACGAGCAGTACTTC. Protein sequence: CASSLDRLYEQYF.

Turning to this clone: Germline is not matched at one junction end, which may reflect a read error. The V and J genes are TRBV18 and TRBJ2-3; a possible D gene is TRBD2 (5 bases). There are 14 residues in the CDR3. Germline V gene lookup returns CDR1 KGHSH and CDR2 LQKENI. CDR3 in amino acids: CASSPGWDTDTQYF. The DNA of the CDR3 is TGTGCTAGCTCCCCGGGGTGGGACACAGATACGCAGTATTTT.

V usage is TRBV28 and J usage is TRBJ1-2; a possible D gene is TRBD1 (6 bases). The V gene's germline CDR1 is MDHEN and CDR2 SYDVKM. CDR3 length: 14 amino acids. V was trimmed by 5 bases and J by 4 bases, leaving 14 bases between them. The DNA of the CDR3 is TGTGCCAGCAGTGGCAGGGGAGAAGCCTATGGCTACACCTTC. This encodes CASSGRGEAYGYTF.

The chain joins TRBV4-1 to TRBJ1-2, with D maybe TRBD1 (5 bases). The CDR3 contains 16 residues. V lost 0 bases, J lost 3 bases, and 14 bases lay in between. CDR1 is MGHRA, CDR2 YSYEKL, per germline. The CDR3 DNA sequence: TGCGCCAGCAGCCAAGATCGTAGCGACAGTTACTATGGCTACACCTTC. Residues: CASSQDRSDSYYGYTF.

The chain carries TRBV18 and TRBJ2-1; D uncertain. Germline assignment: CDR1 KGHSH and CDR2 LQKENI. Trimming left V 1 base short and J 12 bases short, with 13 bases between. This CDR3 is 13 amino acids long. This CDR3 is CASSPQGLPGQFF. The CDR3, as DNA: TGTGCCAGCTCACCACAGGGCCTTCCTGGGCAGTTCTTC.

This chain joins TRBV28 and TRBJ2-5; D perhaps matches TRBD2 (5 bases). Looked up from germline, CDR1 is MDHEN and CDR2 is SYDVKM. The V gene lost 3 bases and the J gene lost 5 bases, with 13 bases spanning the gap. The CDR3 is 14 residues long. The CDR3 coding sequence is TGTGCCAGCAGTTTCGGCTGGTCGGGGGAGACCCAGTACTTC. Residues: CASSFGWSGETQYF. The variable domain in full, with the rest retrieved from reference TRBV28 and TRBJ2-5, is DVKVTQSSRYLVKRTGEKVFLECVQDMDHENMFWYRQDPGLGLRLIYFSYDVKMKEKGDIPEGYSVSREKKERFSLILESASTNQTSMYLCASSFGWSGETQYFGPGTRLLVL.

V gene TRBV29-1 combines with J gene TRBJ1-1; a possible D gene is TRBD1 (6 bases). This CDR3 has 13 residues. The V and J ends lost 3 bases and 5 bases respectively, with 13 bases between them. Germline-derived CDR1 and CDR2 are SQVTM and ANQGSEA. The chain's CDR3 is CSVESTGRTEAFF. Here the CDR3 DNA reads TGCAGCGTTGAGAGTACAGGGCGGACTGAAGCTTTCTTT.

This clone was found a few times. The rearrangement links TRBV5-4 to TRBJ1-1; D is undetermined. Germline loops: CDR1 SGHNT, CDR2 YYREEE (reference sequence). The ends were cut back, 2 bases at V and 11 bases at J, with 10 bases in the middle. The CDR3 is made up of 11 amino acids. In DNA, the CDR3 is TGTGCCAGCAGCTTAGGACGGGCGGCTTTCTTT. The encoded protein is CASSLGRAAFF.

This clone turned up a few times. The chain has TRBV7-9 and TRBJ2-1; 11 bases agree with TRBD1. Trimming at V came to 5 bases and at J to 8 bases, leaving 8 bases not matched to a gene. This CDR3 is built from 15 residues. In germline, CDR1 is SEHNR, CDR2 FQNEAQ (reference sequence). The CDR3 sequence is CASSVPGQGDYEQFF. In nucleotides, the CDR3 is TGTGCCAGCAGCGTACCGGGACAGGGGGACTATGAGCAGTTCTTC.

This chain joins TRBV7-8 and TRBJ2-1; perhaps TRBD2 as D (6 bases). V dropped 4 bases and J dropped 0 bases, with 10 bases sitting between them. Germline-derived CDR1 and CDR2 are SGHVS and FQNEAQ. This CDR3 is 15 amino acids long. This CDR3 reads CASSSAGGSYNEQFF. The CDR3 DNA reads TGTGCCAGCAGCTCAGCGGGTGGCTCCTACAATGAGCAGTTCTTC.

V usage is TRBV11-2 and J usage is TRBJ1-2; D call uncertain. Germline CDR1 is SGHAT and CDR2 is FQNNGV. V shed 1 base and J shed 2 bases, with 8 bases lying between them. The CDR3 extends over 14 amino acids. CDR3 region: CASSLASGNYGYTF. The CDR3, as DNA: TGTGCCAGCAGCTTAGCGTCCGGGAACTATGGCTACACCTTC.